The rows below give T cell receptor beta chains drawn from one sample of a study of blood T cell repertoires in COVID-19. Assay: immunoSEQ multiplex PCR; the TCRdb copy retains only in-frame clones and omits some. Of about 280,000 clones listed, about 90% are singletons. Material: peripheral blood. The receptors shown here come from a woman in her twenties or thirties with COVID-19, enrolled during active disease. Both conserved end residues are part of each CDR3. The D gene is left open where the match is weak. Expanded clones are given a class, and other clones once, few, many or no size at all.

>TRBJ1-2|.|TRBV5-5|TRBD1
TGTGCCAGCAGCAGCTGGACAGGGGCCAGGGATGGCTACACCTTC
CASSSWTGARDGYTF
>TRBJ1-1|.|TRBV9|TRBD1
TGTGCCAGCAGCGGACGGACAGGGAATCGGGACACTGAAGCTTTCTTT
CASSGRTGNRDTEAFF
>TRBJ1-5|.|TRBV5-5|.
TGTGCCAGCAGCTTATCAGGGGCTCTCAATCAGCCCCAGCATTTT
CASSLSGALNQPQHF
>TRBJ2-1|.|TRBV7-8|.
TGTGCCAGCAGCCCGGACTACCGCTACAATGAGCAGTTCTTC
CASSPDYRYNEQFF
>TRBJ1-1|.|TRBV9|.
TGTGCCAATCCAGGGGTCCCGGGGGAAGCTTTCTTT
CANPGVPGEAFF
>TRBJ2-1|few|TRBV7-3|.
TGTGCCAGCAACTACCGGCGGGCCGACAATGAGCAGTTCTTC
CASNYRRADNEQFF
>TRBJ2-1|.|TRBV24-1|TRBD2
TGTGCCACCTCATTTCAAGCGGGAATGTACAATGAGCAGTTCTTC
CATSFQAGMYNEQFF
>TRBJ2-3|.|TRBV10-3|.
TGTGCCATCAGTGACTTTAGCACAGATACGCAGTATTTT
CAISDFSTDTQYF
>TRBJ1-1|.|TRBV30|TRBD1
TGTGCCTGGAGTGGGACAGGGTATAGGACTGAAGCTTTCTTT
CAWSGTGYRTEAFF
>TRBJ2-1|.|TRBV28|TRBD2
TGTGCCAGCGAGACTAGCGGGAGGGACAATGAGCAGTTCTTC
CASETSGRDNEQFF
>TRBJ2-7|.|TRBV2|TRBD1
TGTGCCAGCAGTACAGGGGGTAGGTACGAGCAGTACTTC
CASSTGGRYEQYF
>TRBJ1-2|.|TRBV4-1|TRBD1
TGCGCCAGCAGCCAAGGGACAGGGTTTGGTGGCTACACCTTC
CASSQGTGFGGYTF
>TRBJ2-3|.|TRBV4-3|.
TGCGCCAGCAGCCAAGGGGCAAGTACAGATACGCAGTATTTT
CASSQGASTDTQYF
>TRBJ2-7|once|TRBV7-9|.
TGTGCCAGCAGTGGGGCGTACGAGCAGTACTTC
CASSGAYEQYF
>TRBJ1-1|.|TRBV6-2/TRBV6-3|.
TGTGCCAGCAGCCCCTTTAACACTGAAGCTTTCTTT
CASSPFNTEAFF
>TRBJ2-3|.|TRBV6-6|.
TGTGCCAGCAGTTTCAGGGGTGCTAGCACAGATACGCAGTATTTT
CASSFRGASTDTQYF
>TRBJ1-2|.|TRBV28|.
TGTGCCAGCAGCGGCGGAGGGTATGGCTACACCTTC
CASSGGGYGYTF
>TRBJ2-7|.|TRBV28|TRBD2
TGTGCCAGCAGTTTATCTAGCGGGAGTTACGAGCAGTACTTC
CASSLSSGSYEQYF
>TRBJ2-1|.|TRBV11-2|TRBD2
TGTGCCAGCAGCCCGTCACTAGCGGGTCGCAATGAGCAGTTCTTC
CASSPSLAGRNEQFF
>TRBJ1-1|.|TRBV5-1|.
TGCGCCAGCAGCTTGGCAGGGTACGGCGACACTGAAGCTTTCTTT
CASSLAGYGDTEAFF
>TRBJ2-3|.|TRBV24-1|.
TGTGCCACCAGTGATCCATCAACTAGCACAGATACGCAGTATTTT
CATSDPSTSTDTQYF
>TRBJ2-2|.|TRBV14|TRBD2
TGTGCCAGCCGTATTAGCGGGAGTACCGGGGAGCTGTTTTTT
CASRISGSTGELFF
>TRBJ2-7|.|TRBV29-1|TRBD1
TGCAGCACAGCCCAGGGACAGGGAACCTACGAGCAGTACTTC
CSTAQGQGTYEQYF
>TRBJ1-2|.|TRBV28|.
TGTGCCAGCAGTTTCGGCGCCACGGGAGGCTACACCTTC
CASSFGATGGYTF
>TRBJ1-3|.|TRBV18|TRBD1
TGTGCCAGCTCAACAGGGGCTGGAAACACCATATATTTT
CASSTGAGNTIYF
>TRBJ2-7|.|TRBV2|.
TGTGCCAGCAGTGAATTTCTCCTCCCCTACGAGCAGTACTTC
CASSEFLLPYEQYF
>TRBJ1-4|.|TRBV5-1|TRBD1
TGCGCCAGCAGAACAGGGGGCGCGGGTGAAAAACTGTTTTTT
CASRTGGAGEKLFF
>TRBJ2-1|.|TRBV6-5|.
TGTGCCAGCAGGGCACTGCGGCAGATAGACAATGAGCAGTTCTTC
CASRALRQIDNEQFF
>TRBJ2-7|.|TRBV5-1|.
TGCGCCAGCAGCTTATCCCCCAGCGGTACCTACGAGCAGTACTTC
CASSLSPSGTYEQYF
>TRBJ2-4|.|TRBV30|.
TGTGCCTGGAGTTCGCTACGGTCAAAAAACATTCAGTACTTC
CAWSSLRSKNIQYF
>TRBJ1-1|.|TRBV24-1|.
TGTGCCACCAGTGATTCCCAGGGCGTGATCGCTGAAGCTTTCTTT
CATSDSQGVIAEAFF
>TRBJ2-1|.|TRBV19|.
TGTGCCAGTGGGGCACAATGGCACAATGAGCAGTTCTTC
CASGAQWHNEQFF
>TRBJ1-1|.|TRBV28|.
TGTGCCAGCAGTTTAGTAGAGCATGAAGCTTTCTTT
CASSLVEHEAFF
>TRBJ2-2|.|TRBV27|TRBD1
TGTGCCAGCAGCAGACCAGGGGGAGAGACCGGGGAGCTGTTTTTT
CASSRPGGETGELFF
>TRBJ2-2|.|TRBV12-3/TRBV12-4|.
TGTGCCAGCAGACGAACATACACCGGGGAGCTGTTTTTT
CASRRTYTGELFF
>TRBJ1-2|few|TRBV3-1/TRBV3-2|TRBD1
TGTGCCAGCAGCCAAGAGCTAGACCTAGGACAGGGCTATGGCTACACCTTC
CASSQELDLGQGYGYTF
>TRBJ1-2|.|TRBV18|TRBD1
TGTGCCAGCTCACCGGGACAGGGAAACTATGGCTACACCTTC
CASSPGQGNYGYTF
>TRBJ2-2|.|TRBV28|TRBD2
TGTGCCAGCAGTTCCCAAGCGGGAGGAGGGGAGCTGTTTTTT
CASSSQAGGGELFF
>TRBJ1-5|.|TRBV7-9|.
TGTGCCAGCAGCTTAGGGGGCTCGGGTCAGCCCCAGCATTTT
CASSLGGSGQPQHF
>TRBJ1-5|.|TRBV6-5|.
TGTGCCTCACAACAGGGTCTTGATCAGCCCCAGCATTTT
CASQQGLDQPQHF
>TRBJ2-7|.|TRBV4-1|TRBD1
TGCGCCAGCAGCCAAGTTAGGACAGGGCAATACGAGCAGTACTTC
CASSQVRTGQYEQYF
>TRBJ1-2|.|TRBV4-2|.
TGTGCCAGCAGCCAAGGCCAGAGGTCTAACTATGGCTACACCTTC
CASSQGQRSNYGYTF
>TRBJ2-7|.|TRBV7-9|.
TGTGCCAGCAGCTTAGGTCAGGGGATGTACGAGCAGTACTTC
CASSLGQGMYEQYF
>TRBJ2-3|.|TRBV30|.
TGTGCCTGGAGTGTGCAACTAGGCACAGATACGCAGTATTTT
CAWSVQLGTDTQYF
>TRBJ1-3|.|TRBV2|.
TGTGCCAGCAGTGGAGGGGGAAACACCATATATTTT
CASSGGGNTIYF
>TRBJ1-6|.|TRBV19|TRBD1
TGTGCCAGTAGAGGGGACAGGGCATCACCCCTCCACTTT
CASRGDRASPLHF
>TRBJ2-4|.|TRBV9|.
TGTGCCAGCAGCGACAGCGGAGCGAGGGTAGGCCTGGGAAACATTCAGTACTTC
CASSDSGARVGLGNIQYF
>TRBJ2-7|.|TRBV6-6|TRBD2
TGTGCCAGCAGCCCGGGACTAGCGGGACACTCCACTAAGCAGTACTTC
CASSPGLAGHSTKQYF
>TRBJ1-5|.|TRBV7-8|.
TGTGCCAGCGGTCCGAGGACACATAGCAATCAGCCCCAGCATTTT
CASGPRTHSNQPQHF
>TRBJ1-1|.|TRBV18|.
TGTGCCAGCTCACCATCTCAGGGTGACACTGAAGCTTTCTTT
CASSPSQGDTEAFF